The clone carrying this TCR beta chain has just a few counts. Its antigen is not known. These data come from a study of cytomegalovirus exposure and HLA in healthy donors. Study outcomes and limitations: Analysis performed later showed TCR beta chains linked to HLA being more clonally expanded than equally common others. Cytomegalovirus status was reportedly diagnosed by the classifier with high specificity and sensitivity. Researchers reported from a later analysis that most CMV-associated TCR beta chains appeared HLA-restricted.

Germline V gene lookup returns CDR1 SGHTA and CDR2 FQGNSA. V lost 2 bases and J 1 base, leaving 8 bases between the germline ends. The length of the CDR3 is 14 residues. Both 60 Vbeta primers and 13 Jbeta primers went into the PCR. Here immunoSEQ multiplex PCR was the method, and the copy in TCRdb shows in-frame clones only, minus some. This sample has about 95,000 clones, with around 80% found just once. The donors were healthy bone marrow donors. This chain uses TRBV7-2 with TRBJ1-1; maybe TRBD1 (5 bases). Material: PBMCs. The clonotype comes from a man aged 30 to 39 in good health and CMV-seropositive. The CDR3 reads CASSLTGPNTEAFF. The CDR3 nucleotides are TGTGCCAGCAGCTTAACAGGACCGAACACTGAAGCTTTCTTT.